This T cell receptor (beta chain) was observed in a study of blood T cell repertoires in COVID-19. About the study: The United States, Italy and Spain provided the acute and convalescent COVID-19 samples. PBMCs, B-cell-depleted T cells, or T cells provided the cDNA or gDNA that made up the material.

This clone was counted only a few times. The germline gives CDR1 MDHEN, CDR2 SYDVKM. The CDR3 length is 15 residues. Trimming took 3 bases from V and 0 from J; bases not matched to a gene: 2. In the source study's methods: Cell counts per sample came from amplifying reference gene primers. Sequencing was performed with immunoSEQ multiplex PCR; in TCRdb, only in-frame clones are kept and a portion is missing. For V, J and clone size, that table is used; D and trimming come from the DNA. The sample contains about 290,000 clones, around four fifths of which appear only once. The clonotype was recovered from a woman aged 45 to 65 with active or convalescent COVID-19. The chain recombines TRBV28 with TRBJ2-1; 7 bases match TRBD2. Sample: peripheral blood. The CDR3 protein is CASSLGGSSYNEQFF. The DNA for the CDR3 is TGTGCCAGCAGTTTGGGCGGGAGCTCCTACAATGAGCAGTTCTTC.